This TCR beta chain was identified during a study of T cell responses to AZD1222 COVID-19 vaccine. Study-level findings and limits: Across spike, vaccine-associated CD4 TCRs were found, dominant at 160-218 and 743-854. Targets within unmutated variant regions were reportedly found for nearly half of spike-specific TCRs.

This table comes from immunoSEQ multiplex PCR, and its TCRdb copy is limited to in-frame clones, with some not included. The data show some 91,000 clones, roughly nine tenths seen once. About this clone: Its antigen is still unknown.

The CDR3 has 15 residues. CDR1 SNHLY and CDR2 FYNNEI come from the germline V gene. Trimming took off 6 bases at V and 1 base at J, with 15 bases between the two ends. The rearrangement links TRBV2 to TRBJ1-1; a possible D gene is TRBD1 (5 bases). Sequencing used peripheral blood, obtained on day 0 of AZD1222 vaccination. The TCR sequence derives from an adult in good health. CDR3 in DNA: TGTGCCAGCAGATTCGATACAGGAGCGAACACTGAAGCTTTCTTT. Protein sequence: CASRFDTGANTEAFF.